This T cell receptor (beta chain) was retrieved from a study of blood T cell repertoires in COVID-19. The assay was immunoSEQ multiplex PCR, and TCRdb's table has in-frame clones only and misses some. The data contain 200,000 to 250,000 clones, 70% to 90% of them singletons. The receptor's source is a woman under 30 who had recovered from COVID-19. Sequences were obtained from peripheral blood.

The CDR3 DNA sequence: TGCGCCAGCAGTGAGTCTCCAGGAACAGATACGCAGTATTTT. Protein sequence: CASSESPGTDTQYF. The chain recombines TRBV10-1 with TRBJ2-3; no definite D call. Trimming cost V 0 bases and J 3 bases, with 7 bases left between them. The CDR3 runs to 14 residues. The germline V gene encodes CDR1 WNHNN and CDR2 SYGVQD (reference sequence).